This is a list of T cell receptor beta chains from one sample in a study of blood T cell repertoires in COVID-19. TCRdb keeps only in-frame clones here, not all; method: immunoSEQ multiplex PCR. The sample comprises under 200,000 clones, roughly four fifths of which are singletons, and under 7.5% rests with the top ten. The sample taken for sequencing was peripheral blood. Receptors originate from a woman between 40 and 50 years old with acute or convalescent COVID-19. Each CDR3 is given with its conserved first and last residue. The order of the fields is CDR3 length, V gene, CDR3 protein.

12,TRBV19,CASSLTEDTQYF
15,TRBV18,CASSPPAGYSYEQYF
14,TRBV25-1,CASSEGGGDQPQHF
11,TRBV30,CAWSQGMEQYF
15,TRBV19,CASSIDPQGNQPQHF
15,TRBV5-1,CASSLGGSNYNEQFF
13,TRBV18,CASSPAQFNTIYF
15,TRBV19,CASSMGSGGTYEQYF
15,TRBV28,CASSLSDAGAYEQYF
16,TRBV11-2,CASSPWGSGGAREQFF
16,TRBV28,CASSESTSRTSYEQYF
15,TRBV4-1,CASSWGGQGFGEQYF
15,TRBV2,CASSGSGRRAYEQYF
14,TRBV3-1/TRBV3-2,CASSLSAGAIKQYF
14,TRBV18,CASSRNTSKETQYF
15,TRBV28,CASSLGLYLHYGYTF
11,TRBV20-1,CSARQRDEQFF
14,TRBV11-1,CASSLEQHQETQYF
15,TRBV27,CASSLSLAGVSPLHF
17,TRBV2,CASSGLTGVSVNTEAFF
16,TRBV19,CASSSRGGQTYNEQFF
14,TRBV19,CASNLRTGGTEAFF
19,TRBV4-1,CASSHRSATGLTKRDTQYF
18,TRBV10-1,CASSELKGKNRGIYGYTF
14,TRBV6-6,CASSSGLRDQPQHF
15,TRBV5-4,CASSLAGVGTGELFF
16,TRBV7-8,CASSQERSSVSYEQYF
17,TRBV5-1,CASSSTAAGATGNTIYF
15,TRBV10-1,CARKGQTIETYGYTF
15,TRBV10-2,CASSVIGQNNSPLHF
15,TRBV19,CASSIGTGQSYEQYF
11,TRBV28,CASSTGHLRLF
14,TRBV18,CASSPVPTNYEQYF
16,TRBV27,CASRAPGQGSTGELFF
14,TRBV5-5,CASSFSGQNTEAFF
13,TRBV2,CASKRESYNEQFF